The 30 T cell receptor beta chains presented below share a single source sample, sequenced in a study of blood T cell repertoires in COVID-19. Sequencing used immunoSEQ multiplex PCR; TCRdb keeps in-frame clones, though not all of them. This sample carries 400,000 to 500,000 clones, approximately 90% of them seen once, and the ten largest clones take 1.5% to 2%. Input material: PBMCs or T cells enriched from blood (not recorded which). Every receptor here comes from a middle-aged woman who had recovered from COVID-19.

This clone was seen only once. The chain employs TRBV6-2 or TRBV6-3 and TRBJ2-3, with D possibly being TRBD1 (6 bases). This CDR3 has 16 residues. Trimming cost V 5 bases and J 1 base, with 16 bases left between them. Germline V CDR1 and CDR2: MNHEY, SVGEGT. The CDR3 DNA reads TGTGCCAGCAGTCCCAGGGGTTATATAGGCACAGATACGCAGTATTTT. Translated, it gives CASSPRGYIGTDTQYF.

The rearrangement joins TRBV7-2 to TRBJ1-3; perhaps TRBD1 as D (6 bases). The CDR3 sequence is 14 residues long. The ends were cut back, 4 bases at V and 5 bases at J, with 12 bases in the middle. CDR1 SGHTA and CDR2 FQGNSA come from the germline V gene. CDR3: CASSSSGARNTIYF. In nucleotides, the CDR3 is TGTGCCAGCAGCTCCTCAGGGGCTCGAAACACCATATATTTT. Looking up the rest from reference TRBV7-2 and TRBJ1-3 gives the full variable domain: GAGVSQSPSNKVTEKGKDVELRCDPISGHTALYWYRQSLGQGLEFLIYFQGNSAPDKSGLPSDRFSAERTGGSVSTLTIQRTQQEDSAVYLCASSSSGARNTIYFGEGSWLTVV.

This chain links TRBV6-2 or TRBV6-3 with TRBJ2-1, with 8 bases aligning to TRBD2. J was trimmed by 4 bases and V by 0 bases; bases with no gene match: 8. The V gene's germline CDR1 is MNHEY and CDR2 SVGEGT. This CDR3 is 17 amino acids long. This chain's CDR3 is CASSYSLGAGVYNEQFF. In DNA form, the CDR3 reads TGTGCCAGCAGTTACTCCCTCGGAGCGGGAGTATACAATGAGCAGTTCTTC.

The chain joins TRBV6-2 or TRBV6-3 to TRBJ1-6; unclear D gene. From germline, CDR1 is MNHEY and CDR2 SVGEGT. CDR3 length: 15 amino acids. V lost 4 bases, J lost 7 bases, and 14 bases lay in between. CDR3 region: CASSSDLRYNSPLHF. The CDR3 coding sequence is TGTGCCAGCAGTTCCGACTTACGCTACAATTCACCCCTCCACTTT.

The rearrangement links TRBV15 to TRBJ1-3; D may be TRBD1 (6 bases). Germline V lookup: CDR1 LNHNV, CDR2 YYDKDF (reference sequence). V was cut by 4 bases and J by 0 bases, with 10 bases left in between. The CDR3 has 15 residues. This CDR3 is CATSTGQLSGNTIYF. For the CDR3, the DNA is TGTGCCACCAGCACCGGACAGCTCTCTGGAAACACCATATATTTT.

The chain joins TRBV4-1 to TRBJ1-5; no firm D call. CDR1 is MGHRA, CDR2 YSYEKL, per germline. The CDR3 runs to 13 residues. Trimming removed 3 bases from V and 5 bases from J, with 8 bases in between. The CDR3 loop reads CASSQADYQPQHF. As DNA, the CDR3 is TGCGCCAGCAGCCAGGCCGATTATCAGCCCCAGCATTTT.

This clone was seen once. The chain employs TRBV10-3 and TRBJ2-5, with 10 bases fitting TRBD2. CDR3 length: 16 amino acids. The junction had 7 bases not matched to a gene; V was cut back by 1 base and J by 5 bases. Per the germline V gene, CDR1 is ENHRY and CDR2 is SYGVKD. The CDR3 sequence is CAISELASGSGETQYF. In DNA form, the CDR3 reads TGTGCCATCAGTGAGTTGGCTAGCGGGAGCGGTGAGACCCAGTACTTC.

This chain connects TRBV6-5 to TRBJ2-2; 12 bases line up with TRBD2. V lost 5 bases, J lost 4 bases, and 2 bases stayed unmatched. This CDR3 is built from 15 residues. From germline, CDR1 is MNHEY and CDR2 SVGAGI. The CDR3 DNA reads TGTGCCAGCAGTACTAGCGGGAGGTCCACCGGGGAGCTGTTTTTT. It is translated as CASSTSGRSTGELFF.

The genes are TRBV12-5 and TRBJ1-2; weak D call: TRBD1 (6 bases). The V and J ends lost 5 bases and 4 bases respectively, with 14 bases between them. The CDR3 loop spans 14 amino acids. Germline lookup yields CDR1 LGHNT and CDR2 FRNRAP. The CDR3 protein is CASGPPTGVYGYTF. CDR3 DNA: TGTGCTAGTGGTCCCCCGACAGGCGTCTATGGCTACACCTTC.

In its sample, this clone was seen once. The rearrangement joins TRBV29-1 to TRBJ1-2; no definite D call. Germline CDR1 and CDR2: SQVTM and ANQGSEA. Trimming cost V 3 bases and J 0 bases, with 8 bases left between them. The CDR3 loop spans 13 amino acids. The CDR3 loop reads CSVESRSNYGYTF. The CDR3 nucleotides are TGCAGCGTTGAGAGCCGGTCTAACTATGGCTACACCTTC.

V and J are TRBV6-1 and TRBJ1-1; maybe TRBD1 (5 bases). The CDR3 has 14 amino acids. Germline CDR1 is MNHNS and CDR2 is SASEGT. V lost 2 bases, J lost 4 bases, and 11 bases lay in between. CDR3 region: CASSEHSQGTEAFF. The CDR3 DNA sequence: TGTGCCAGCAGTGAACACAGCCAGGGCACTGAAGCTTTCTTT.

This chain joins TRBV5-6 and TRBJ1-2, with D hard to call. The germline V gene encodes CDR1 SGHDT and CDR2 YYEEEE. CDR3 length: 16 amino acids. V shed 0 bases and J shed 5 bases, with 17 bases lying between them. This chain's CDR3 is CASSLGPGDHGYGYTF. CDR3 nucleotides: TGTGCCAGCAGCTTGGGGCCCGGGGATCACGGGTATGGCTACACCTTC.

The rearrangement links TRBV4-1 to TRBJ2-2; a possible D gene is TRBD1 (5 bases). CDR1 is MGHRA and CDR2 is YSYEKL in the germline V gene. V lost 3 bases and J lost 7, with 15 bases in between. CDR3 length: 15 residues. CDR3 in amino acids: CASSHSHQGSGELFF. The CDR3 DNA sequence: TGCGCCAGCAGCCATTCCCATCAGGGCAGCGGGGAGCTGTTTTTT.

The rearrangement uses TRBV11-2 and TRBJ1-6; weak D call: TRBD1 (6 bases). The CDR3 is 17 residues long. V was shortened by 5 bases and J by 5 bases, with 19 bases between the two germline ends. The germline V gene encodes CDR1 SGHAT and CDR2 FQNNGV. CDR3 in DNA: TGTGCCAGCAGCCGTGGCCGGGCAGGGGCGAATAATTCACCCCTCCACTTT. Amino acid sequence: CASSRGRAGANNSPLHF.

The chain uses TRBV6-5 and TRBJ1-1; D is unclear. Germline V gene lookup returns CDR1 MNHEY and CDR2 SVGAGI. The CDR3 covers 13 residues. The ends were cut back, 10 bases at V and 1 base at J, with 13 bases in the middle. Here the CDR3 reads CATVWTSNTEAFF. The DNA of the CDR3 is TGTGCCACGGTTTGGACTTCGAACACTGAAGCTTTCTTT.

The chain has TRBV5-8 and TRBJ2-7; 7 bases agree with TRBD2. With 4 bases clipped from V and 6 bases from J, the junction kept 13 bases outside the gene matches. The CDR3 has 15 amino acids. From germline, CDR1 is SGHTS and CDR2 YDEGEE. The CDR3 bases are TGTGCCAGCAGCAACTCAGGGAGGGCCTCGGTCGAGCAGTACTTC. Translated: CASSNSGRASVEQYF.

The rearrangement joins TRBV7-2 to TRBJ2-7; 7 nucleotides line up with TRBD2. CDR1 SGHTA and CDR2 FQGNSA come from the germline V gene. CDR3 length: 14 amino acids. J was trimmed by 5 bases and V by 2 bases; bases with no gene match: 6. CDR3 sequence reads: CASSLSSGGNEQYF. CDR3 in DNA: TGTGCCAGCAGCTTAAGTTCGGGGGGTAACGAGCAGTACTTC.

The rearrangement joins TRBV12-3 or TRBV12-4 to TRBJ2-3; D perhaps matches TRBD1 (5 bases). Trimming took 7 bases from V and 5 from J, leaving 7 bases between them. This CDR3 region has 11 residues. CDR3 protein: CASTTVDTQYF. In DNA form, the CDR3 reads TGTGCCAGCACGACAGTAGATACGCAGTATTTT.

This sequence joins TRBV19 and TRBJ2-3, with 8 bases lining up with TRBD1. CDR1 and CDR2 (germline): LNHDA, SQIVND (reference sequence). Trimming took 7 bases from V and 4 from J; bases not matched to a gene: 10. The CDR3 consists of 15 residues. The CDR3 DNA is TGTGCCAGTAAGGTCGGACAGGGAGTTGCAGATACGCAGTATTTT. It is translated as CASKVGQGVADTQYF.

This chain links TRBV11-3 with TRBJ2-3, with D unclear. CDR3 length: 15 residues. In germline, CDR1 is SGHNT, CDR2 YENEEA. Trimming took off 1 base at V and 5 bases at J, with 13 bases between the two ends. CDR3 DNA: TGTGCCAGCAGCTTAGTTGTGGGTTCGGGAGATACGCAGTATTTT. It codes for CASSLVVGSGDTQYF.

Here the CDR3 DNA reads TGTGCCTGGCGGAACGGTGGGCTAGCGGCCTACGAGCAGTACTTC. The encoded protein is CAWRNGGLAAYEQYF. The rearrangement uses TRBV30 and TRBJ2-7; TRBD2 matches 7 bases. CDR3 size: 15 residues. Germline CDR1 reads GTSNPN; CDR2 reads SVGIG (reference sequence). J gave up 2 bases and V 5 bases, and 12 bases lay outside the gene matches.

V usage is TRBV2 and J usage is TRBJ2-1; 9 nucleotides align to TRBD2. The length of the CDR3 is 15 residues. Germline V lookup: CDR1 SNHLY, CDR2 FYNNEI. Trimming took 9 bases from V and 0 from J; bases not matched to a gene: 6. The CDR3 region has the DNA TGTGCCAGTTTAGCGGGGGACGGCTCCTACAATGAGCAGTTCTTC. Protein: CASLAGDGSYNEQFF.

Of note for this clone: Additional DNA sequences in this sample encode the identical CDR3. CDR3 in amino acids: CASSQATGAGNTIYF. The CDR3 region has the DNA TGCGCCAGCAGCCAAGCGACAGGGGCTGGAAACACCATATATTTT. The chain employs TRBV4-3 and TRBJ1-3; 8 bases are a match to TRBD1. This CDR3 region has 15 residues. In germline, CDR1 is LGHNA, CDR2 YSLEER. After removal of 1 base from V and 2 bases from J, the junction contained 1 base not matched to a gene.

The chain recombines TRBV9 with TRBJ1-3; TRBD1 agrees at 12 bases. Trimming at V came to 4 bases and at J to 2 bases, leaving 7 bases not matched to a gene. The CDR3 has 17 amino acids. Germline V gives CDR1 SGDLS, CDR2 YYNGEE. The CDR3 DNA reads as TGTGCCAGCAGCTTAAAGGGACAGGGGGCGCCTGGAAACACCATATATTTT. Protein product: CASSLKGQGAPGNTIYF.

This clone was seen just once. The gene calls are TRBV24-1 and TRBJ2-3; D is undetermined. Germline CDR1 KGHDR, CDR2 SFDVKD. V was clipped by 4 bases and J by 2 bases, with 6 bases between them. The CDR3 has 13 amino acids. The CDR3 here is CATSDQHTDTQYF. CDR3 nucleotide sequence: TGTGCCACCAGTGACCAACACACAGATACGCAGTATTTT.

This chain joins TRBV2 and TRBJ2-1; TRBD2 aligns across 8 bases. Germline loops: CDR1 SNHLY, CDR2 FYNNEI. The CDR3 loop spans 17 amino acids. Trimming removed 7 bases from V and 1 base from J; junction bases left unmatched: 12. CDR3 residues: CASMGLVFRGSYNEQFF. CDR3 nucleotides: TGTGCCAGCATGGGACTAGTTTTTAGAGGGTCCTACAATGAGCAGTTCTTC.

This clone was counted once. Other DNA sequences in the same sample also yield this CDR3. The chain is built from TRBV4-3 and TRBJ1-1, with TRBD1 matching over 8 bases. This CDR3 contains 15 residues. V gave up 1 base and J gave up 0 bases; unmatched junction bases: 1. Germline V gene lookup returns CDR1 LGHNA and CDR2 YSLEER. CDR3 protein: CASSQGQGMNTEAFF. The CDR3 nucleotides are TGCGCCAGCAGCCAAGGACAGGGGATGAACACTGAAGCTTTCTTT.

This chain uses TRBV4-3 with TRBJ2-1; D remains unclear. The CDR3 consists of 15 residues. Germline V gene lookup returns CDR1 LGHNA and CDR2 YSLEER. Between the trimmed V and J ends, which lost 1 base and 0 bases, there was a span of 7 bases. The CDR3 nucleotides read TGCGCCAGCAGCCAAGTAGTGAGCTCCTACAATGAGCAGTTCTTC. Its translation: CASSQVVSSYNEQFF.

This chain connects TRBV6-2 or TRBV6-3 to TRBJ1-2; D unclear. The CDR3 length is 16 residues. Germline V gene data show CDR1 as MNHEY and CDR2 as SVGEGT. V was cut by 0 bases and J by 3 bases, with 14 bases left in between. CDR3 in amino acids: CASSYSRLQEDYGYTF. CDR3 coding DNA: TGTGCCAGCAGTTACTCGAGACTCCAGGAGGACTATGGCTACACCTTC.

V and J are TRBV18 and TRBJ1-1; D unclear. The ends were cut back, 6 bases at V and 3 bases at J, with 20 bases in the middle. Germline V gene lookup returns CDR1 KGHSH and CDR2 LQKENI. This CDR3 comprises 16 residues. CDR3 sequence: CASSPTSTTADTEAFF. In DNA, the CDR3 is TGTGCCAGCTCCCCAACGAGCACCACAGCGGACACTGAAGCTTTCTTT.